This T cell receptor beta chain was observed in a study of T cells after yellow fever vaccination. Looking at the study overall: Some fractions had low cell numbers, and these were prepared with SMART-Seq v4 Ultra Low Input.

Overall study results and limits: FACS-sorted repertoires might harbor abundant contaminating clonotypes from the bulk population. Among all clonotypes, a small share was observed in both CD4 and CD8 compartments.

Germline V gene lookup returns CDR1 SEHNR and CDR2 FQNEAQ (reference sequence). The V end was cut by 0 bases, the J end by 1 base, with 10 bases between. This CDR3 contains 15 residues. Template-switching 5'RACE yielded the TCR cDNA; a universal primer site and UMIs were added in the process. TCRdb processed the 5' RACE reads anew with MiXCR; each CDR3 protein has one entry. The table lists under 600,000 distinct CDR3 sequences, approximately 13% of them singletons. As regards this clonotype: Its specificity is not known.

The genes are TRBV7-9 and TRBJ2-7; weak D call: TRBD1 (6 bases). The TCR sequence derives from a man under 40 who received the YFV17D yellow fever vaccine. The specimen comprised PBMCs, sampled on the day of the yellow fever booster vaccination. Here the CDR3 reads CASSLAQGRSYEQYF. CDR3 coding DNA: TGTGCCAGCAGCTTAGCACAGGGAAGGTCCTACGAGCAGTACTTC.